This T cell receptor beta chain appears in the sequencing data of a study of shared clonotypes between healthy human individuals (dated by TCRdb to 2020 to 2022). In the study overall: The cohort comprised a couple of women and a few men aged 18 to 49 years. To increase sequencing depth and limit assay-specific biases, TCR repertoire library preparation and sequencing were carried out by different laboratories using diverse techniques. For each donor, CD4 naive and CD4 memory were each given three plates, CD8 naive was given two plates, and CD8 memory was given one plate. Blood TCR repertoires of a handful of healthy adults were deeply sequenced to estimate repertoire size and the extent of clonotype sharing between individuals. Leukapheresis yielded between about 0.85 and 9.5 billion PBMCs per donor. What the research found in general, with its limitations: Even with the large sequencing depth, rarefaction of the sorted-subset datasets indicated that sequencing was incomplete. The genetic and exposure-history diversity represented was limited by the small number of donors. Larger estimated clonotype richness was generally found for naive subsets than for memory subsets. Compared with non-shared clonotypes, the clonotypes found in all four sorted-subset donors had higher generation probabilities. Sampling was restricted to blood, and TCR repertoires in tissues likely differ from the TCR repertoires found in blood. Across a few donors, around 5% of naive CD4, 3% to 4% of naive CD8, roughly 2.2% of memory CD4, and roughly 0.41% of memory CD8 clonotypes were shared. Based on pairwise subsampling, the degree of clonotype sharing among donors was expected to be affected by sequencing depth.

For this clone: The antigen it recognizes is unknown. There are no base qualities to consult, and no much larger clone falls within one base.

The donors were healthy, HIV-negative adults who had no recently reported acute infections or vaccinations. Every donor was a Caucasian adult living in Nashville, Tennessee, USA. Magnetic negative selection was used to enrich CD4+ T cells, after which naive cells were positively selected on CD45RA and the negative fraction became the memory subset. Blood was collected by leukapheresis, and PBMCs were isolated by Ficoll-Histopaque density gradient centrifugation and then cryopreserved in liquid nitrogen vapor phase. Purity and quantity of every magnetically sorted T cell population were checked by analytical flow cytometry. Each sorted fraction had its genomic DNA isolated and then quantified by UV absorbance on a Nanodrop 2000c. Using the deep immunoSEQ assay, TCR CDR3 regions were amplified from genomic DNA by multiplex PCR. Extracted genomic DNA from each cell subset was spread evenly across all wells of several immunoSEQ 96-well plates, with each plate serving as a replicate. Each replicate PCR for sorted subsets received roughly 0.2 ug genomic DNA, equal to about 30,000 T cell genomes. Purified libraries were quantified with a Qubit 3.0 fluorometer, sized on a Bioanalyzer 2100, and re-quantified with the KAPA Library Quantification kit. Each immunoSEQ 96-well plate was sequenced on its own single-read 150-cycle Illumina NextSeq 550 flow cell. In the paper's pipeline: Because the immunoSEQ output included only junctional sequences and no quality scores, the filtering could not be the same as the filtering used for full-length reads. To assign V/J genes and CDR3, sequences were annotated using PyIR, a Python wrapper for IgBLAST v1.9, with IMGT germline references. Reads with weak V/J assignments (E-value above 1e-6), missing CDR3, stop codons, out-of-frame junctions, or ambiguous translated residues were removed. V3J clonotypes were defined as sequences sharing the same inferred V gene, J gene, and CDR3 amino acid sequence. Percentage overlap between repertoires was calculated by dividing the number of shared unique clonotypes by the size of the smaller repertoire. RTK rarefaction, the Chao1 estimator, and Recon v2.1 estimates of unobserved clonotypes were used to assess repertoire richness. OLGA was used to compute generation probabilities for all TCRbeta clonotypes that the gDNA method yielded from a handful of donors. TCRdb's version of the immuneACCESS table is confined to in-frame rearrangements and falls short of the full clone set. An unresolved V gene accounts for under half of the shortfall where checked; the remainder is of unknown origin. V, J and clone size derive from that table, while D and trimming were established from the DNA sequence. For this sample the table gives approximately 2.3 million clones, of which 85% to 95% were detected only once. The ten biggest clones cover 0.39% of the sample.

The receptor comes from a man younger than 35 in good health. Some clones in this sample may be carry-over from other donors' samples. Sequencing input: naive CD4+ T cells from PBMCs. What the cell subset or site label conveys for this sample: CD45RA+ positively selected.

The sequenced DNA is TGTGCCAGTAGTATTACACAGGGCCACTATGGCTACACCTTC. This gives the protein CASSITQGHYGYTF. The chain links TRBV19 with TRBJ1-2; TRBD1 is a weak D gene call, 6 bases matching. Relative to germline, V is 3 bases shorter and J is 3 bases shorter, with 11 bases between their ends. The CDR3 measures 14 amino acids from cysteine to phenylalanine. Only CDR3 DNA is held: 42 bases, read in frame from base 1. The germline V gene (reference sequence) gives CDR1 as LNHDA and CDR2 as SQIVND.